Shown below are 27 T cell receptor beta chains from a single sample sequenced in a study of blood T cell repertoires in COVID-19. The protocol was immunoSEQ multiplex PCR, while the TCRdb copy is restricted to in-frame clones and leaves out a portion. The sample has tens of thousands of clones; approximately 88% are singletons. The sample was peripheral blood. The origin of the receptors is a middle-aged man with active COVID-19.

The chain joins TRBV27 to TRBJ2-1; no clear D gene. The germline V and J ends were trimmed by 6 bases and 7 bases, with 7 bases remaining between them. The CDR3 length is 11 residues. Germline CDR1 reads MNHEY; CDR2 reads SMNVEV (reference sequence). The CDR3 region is CASSRRNEQFF. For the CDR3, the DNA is TGTGCCAGCAGCCGCCGGAATGAGCAGTTCTTC.

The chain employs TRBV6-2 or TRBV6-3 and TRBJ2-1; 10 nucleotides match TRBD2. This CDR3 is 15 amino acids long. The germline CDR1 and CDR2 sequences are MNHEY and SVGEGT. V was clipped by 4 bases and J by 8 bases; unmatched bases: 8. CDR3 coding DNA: TGTGCCAGCAGTTCCCGACTAGCGGGTAGGGATGAGCAGTTCTTC. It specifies CASSSRLAGRDEQFF.

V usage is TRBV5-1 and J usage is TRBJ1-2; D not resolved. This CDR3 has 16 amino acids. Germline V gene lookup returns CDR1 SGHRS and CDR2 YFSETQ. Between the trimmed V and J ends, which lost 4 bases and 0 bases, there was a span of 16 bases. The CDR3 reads CASSPQREGTNYGYTF. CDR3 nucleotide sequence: TGCGCCAGCAGCCCACAAAGAGAGGGAACTAACTATGGCTACACCTTC.

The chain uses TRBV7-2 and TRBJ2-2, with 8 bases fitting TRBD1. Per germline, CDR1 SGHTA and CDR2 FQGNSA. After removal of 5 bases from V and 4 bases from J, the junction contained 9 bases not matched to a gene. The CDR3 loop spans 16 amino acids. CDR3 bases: TGTGCCAGCAGCCGTTCAGGGGGCGCTGGCACCGGGGAGCTGTTTTTT. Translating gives CASSRSGGAGTGELFF.

CDR3 DNA: TGTGCCAGCAGCCGCTCGCGTTCACCCCTCCACTTT. It codes for CASSRSRSPLHF. This chain joins TRBV11-2 and TRBJ1-6; D is uncertain. This CDR3 is 12 amino acids long. The V end lost 5 bases, the J end lost 9 bases, and 8 bases lay between the germline ends. From germline, CDR1 is SGHAT and CDR2 FQNNGV. Drawing the rest from reference TRBV11-2 and TRBJ1-6, the complete variable domain is EAGVAQSPRYKIIEKRQSVAFWCNPISGHATLYWYQQILGQGPKLLIQFQNNGVVDDSQLPKDRFSAERLKGVDSTLKIQPAKLEDSAVYLCASSRSRSPLHFGNGTRLTVT.

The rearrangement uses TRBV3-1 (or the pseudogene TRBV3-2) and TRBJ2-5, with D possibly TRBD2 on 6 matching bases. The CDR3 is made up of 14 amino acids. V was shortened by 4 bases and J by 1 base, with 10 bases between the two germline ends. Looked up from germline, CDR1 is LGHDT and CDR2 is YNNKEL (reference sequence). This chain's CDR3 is CASSRGSGQETQYF. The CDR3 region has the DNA TGTGCCAGCAGCCGGGGTAGCGGCCAAGAGACCCAGTACTTC.

CDR3 DNA: TGTGCCAGCAGTGAATGGGCGGGTGGATCCTACGAGCAGTACTTC. Its protein product is CASSEWAGGSYEQYF. The chain links TRBV2 to TRBJ2-7; TRBD2 might be the D (5 bases). Trimming stripped 2 bases from V and 1 base from J, with 12 bases between. Germline V gene lookup returns CDR1 SNHLY and CDR2 FYNNEI. The CDR3 contains 15 residues.

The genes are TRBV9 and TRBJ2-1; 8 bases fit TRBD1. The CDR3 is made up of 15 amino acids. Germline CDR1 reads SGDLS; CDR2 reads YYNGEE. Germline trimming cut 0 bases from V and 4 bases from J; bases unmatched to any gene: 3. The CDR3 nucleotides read TGTGCCAGCAGCGTAGGGGACAGGACATACAATGAGCAGTTCTTC. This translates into CASSVGDRTYNEQFF.

The CDR3 sequence: CASSQLMTSNEQFF. In nucleotides, the CDR3 is TGTGCCAGCAGCCAACTAATGACTAGCAATGAGCAGTTCTTC. The chain recombines TRBV7-3 with TRBJ2-1, with D maybe TRBD2 (6 bases). The V gene's germline CDR1 is SGHTA and CDR2 FQGTGA. V shed 5 bases and J shed 6 bases, with 14 bases lying between them. This CDR3 is 14 amino acids long.

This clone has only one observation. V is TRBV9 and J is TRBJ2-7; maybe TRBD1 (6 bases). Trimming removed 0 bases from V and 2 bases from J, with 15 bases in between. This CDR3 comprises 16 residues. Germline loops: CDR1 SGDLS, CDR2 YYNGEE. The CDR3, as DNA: TGTGCCAGCAGCGTAGGTCCAGCGGACAGAGCCTACGAGCAGTACTTC. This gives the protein CASSVGPADRAYEQYF.

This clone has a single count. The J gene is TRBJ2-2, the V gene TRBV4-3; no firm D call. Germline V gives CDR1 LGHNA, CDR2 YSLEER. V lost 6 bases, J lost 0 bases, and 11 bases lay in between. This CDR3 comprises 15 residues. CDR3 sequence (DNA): TGCGCCAGCAGGTCCATGGGCACGAACACCGGGGAGCTGTTTTTT. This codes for CASRSMGTNTGELFF.

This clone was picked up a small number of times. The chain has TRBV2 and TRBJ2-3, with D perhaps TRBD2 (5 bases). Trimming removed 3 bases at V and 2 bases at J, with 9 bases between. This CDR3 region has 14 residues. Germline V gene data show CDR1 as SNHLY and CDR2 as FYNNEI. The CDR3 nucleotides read TGTGCCAGCAGTGATGGACTGATCACAGATACGCAGTATTTT. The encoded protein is CASSDGLITDTQYF.

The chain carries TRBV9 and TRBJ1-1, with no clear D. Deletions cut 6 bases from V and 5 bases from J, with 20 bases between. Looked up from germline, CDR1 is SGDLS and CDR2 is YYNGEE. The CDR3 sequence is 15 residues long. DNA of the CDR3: TGTGCCAGCAACGACGGCCCCGAAACGGGGACTGAAGCTTTCTTT. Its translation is CASNDGPETGTEAFF. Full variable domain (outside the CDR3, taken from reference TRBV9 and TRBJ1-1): DSGVTQTPKHLITATGQRVTLRCSPRSGDLSVYWYQQSLDQGLQFLIQYYNGEERAKGNILERFSAQQFPDLHSELNLSSLELGDSALYFCASNDGPETGTEAFFGQGTRLTVV.

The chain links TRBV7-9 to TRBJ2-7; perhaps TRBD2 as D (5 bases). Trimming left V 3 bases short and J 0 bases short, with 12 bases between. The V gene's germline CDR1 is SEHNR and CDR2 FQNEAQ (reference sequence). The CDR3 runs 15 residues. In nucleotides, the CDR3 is TGTGCCAGCAGCTTGGATTCGGGGATCTCCTACGAGCAGTACTTC. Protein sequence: CASSLDSGISYEQYF.

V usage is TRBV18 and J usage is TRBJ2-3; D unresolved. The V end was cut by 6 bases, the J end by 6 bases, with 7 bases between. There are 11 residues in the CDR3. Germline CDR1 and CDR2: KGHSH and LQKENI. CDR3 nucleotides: TGTGCCAGCTCCCCCGCGGATACGCAGTATTTT. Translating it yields CASSPADTQYF.

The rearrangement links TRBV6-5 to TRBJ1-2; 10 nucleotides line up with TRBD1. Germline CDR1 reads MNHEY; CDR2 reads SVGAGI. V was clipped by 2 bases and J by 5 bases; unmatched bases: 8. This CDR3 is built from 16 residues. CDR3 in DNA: TGTGCCAGCAGTTACCTTCGGACAGGGGGAGGGTATGGCTACACCTTC. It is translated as CASSYLRTGGGYGYTF.

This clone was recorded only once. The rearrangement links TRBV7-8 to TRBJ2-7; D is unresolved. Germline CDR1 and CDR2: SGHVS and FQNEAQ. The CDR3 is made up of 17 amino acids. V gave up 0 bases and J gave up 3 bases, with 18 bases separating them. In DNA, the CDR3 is TGTGCCAGCAGCTTAGCGCCTCAGTCCCAGGTCGGCTACGAGCAGTACTTC. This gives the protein CASSLAPQSQVGYEQYF.

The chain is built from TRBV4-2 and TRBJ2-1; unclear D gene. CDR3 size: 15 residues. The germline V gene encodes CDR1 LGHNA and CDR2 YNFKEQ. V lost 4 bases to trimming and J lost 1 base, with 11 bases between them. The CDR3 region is CASSPLAQSYNEQFF. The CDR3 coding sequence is TGTGCCAGCAGCCCCCTTGCACAGTCCTACAATGAGCAGTTCTTC.

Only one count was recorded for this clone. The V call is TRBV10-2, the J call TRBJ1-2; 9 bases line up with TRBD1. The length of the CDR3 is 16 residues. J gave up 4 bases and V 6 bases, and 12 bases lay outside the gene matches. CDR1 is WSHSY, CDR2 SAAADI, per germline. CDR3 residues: CASSYFRDRVTYGYTF. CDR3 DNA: TGCGCCAGCAGCTATTTCCGGGACAGGGTCACCTATGGCTACACCTTC.

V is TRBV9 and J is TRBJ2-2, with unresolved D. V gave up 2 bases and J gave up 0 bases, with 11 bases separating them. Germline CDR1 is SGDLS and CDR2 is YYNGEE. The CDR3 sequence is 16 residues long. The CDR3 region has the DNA TGTGCCAGCAGCGTCCAGATCTCTGCGAACACCGGGGAGCTGTTTTTT. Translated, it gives CASSVQISANTGELFF.

The CDR3 DNA reads as TGTGCCAGCAGCCCGGGACTAGCGGGGTACGAGCAGTACTTC. It encodes CASSPGLAGYEQYF. V is TRBV11-2 and J is TRBJ2-7; 13 bases map to TRBD2. Germline V CDR1 and CDR2: SGHAT, FQNNGV. Trimming removed 5 bases from V and 4 bases from J; junction bases left unmatched: 2. The CDR3 length is 14 residues.

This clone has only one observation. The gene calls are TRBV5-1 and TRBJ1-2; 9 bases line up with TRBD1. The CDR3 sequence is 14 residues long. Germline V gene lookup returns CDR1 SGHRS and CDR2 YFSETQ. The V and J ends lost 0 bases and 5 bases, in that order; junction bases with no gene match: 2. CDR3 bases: TGCGCCAGCAGCTTGGCCGGGACAGGGTATGGCTACACCTTC. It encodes CASSLAGTGYGYTF.

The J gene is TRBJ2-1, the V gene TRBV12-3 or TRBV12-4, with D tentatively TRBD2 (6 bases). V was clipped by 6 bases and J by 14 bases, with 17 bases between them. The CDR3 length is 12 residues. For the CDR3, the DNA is TGTGCCAGCAGGCGGGACCCTGGGGCTGAGTTCTTC. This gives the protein CASRRDPGAEFF.

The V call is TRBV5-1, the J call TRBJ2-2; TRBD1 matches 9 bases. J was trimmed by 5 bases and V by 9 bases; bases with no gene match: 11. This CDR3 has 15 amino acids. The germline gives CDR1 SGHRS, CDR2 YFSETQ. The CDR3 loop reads CATHRGHKQTGELFF. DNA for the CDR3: TGCGCCACCCACAGGGGGCATAAGCAGACCGGGGAGCTGTTTTTT.

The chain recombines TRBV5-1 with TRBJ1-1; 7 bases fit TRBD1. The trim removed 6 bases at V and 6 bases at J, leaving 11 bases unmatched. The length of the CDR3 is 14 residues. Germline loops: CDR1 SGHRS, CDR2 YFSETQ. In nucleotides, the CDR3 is TGCGCCAGCAACCGGGACAGCGGGGGAGCTGAAGCTTTCTTT. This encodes CASNRDSGGAEAFF.

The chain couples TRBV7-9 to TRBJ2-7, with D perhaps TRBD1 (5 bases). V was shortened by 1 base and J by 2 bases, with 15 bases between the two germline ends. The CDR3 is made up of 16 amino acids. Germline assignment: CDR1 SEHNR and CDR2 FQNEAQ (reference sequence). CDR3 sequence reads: CASSLDGAAGTYEQYF. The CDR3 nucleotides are TGTGCCAGCAGCTTAGATGGGGCAGCTGGAACCTACGAGCAGTACTTC.

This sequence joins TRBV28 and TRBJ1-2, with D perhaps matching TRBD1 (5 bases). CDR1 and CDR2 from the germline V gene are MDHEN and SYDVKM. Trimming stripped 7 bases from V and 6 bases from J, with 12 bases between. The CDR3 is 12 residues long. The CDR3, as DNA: TGTGCCAGCATAACAGGAAACCATGGCTACACCTTC. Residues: CASITGNHGYTF.